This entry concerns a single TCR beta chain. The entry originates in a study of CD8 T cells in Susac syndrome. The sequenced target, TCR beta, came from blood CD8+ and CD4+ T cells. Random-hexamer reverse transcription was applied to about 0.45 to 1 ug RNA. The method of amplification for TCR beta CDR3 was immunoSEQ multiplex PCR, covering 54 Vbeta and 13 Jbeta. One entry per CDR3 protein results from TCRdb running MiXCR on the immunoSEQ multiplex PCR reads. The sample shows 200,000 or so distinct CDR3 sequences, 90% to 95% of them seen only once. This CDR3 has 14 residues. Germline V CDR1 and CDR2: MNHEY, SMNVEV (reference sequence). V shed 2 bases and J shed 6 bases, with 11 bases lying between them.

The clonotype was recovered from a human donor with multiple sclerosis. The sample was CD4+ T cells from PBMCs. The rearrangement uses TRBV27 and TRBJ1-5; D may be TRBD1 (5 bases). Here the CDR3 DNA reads TGTGCCAGCAGTTTACAGGGAGCTGTTCAGCCCCAGCATTTT. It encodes CASSLQGAVQPQHF.